This T cell receptor beta chain was documented in a study of blood T cells in healthy people across ages. Points from the study as a whole: The unsorted PBMCs prevented any conclusive comparison of naive versus antigen-experienced cells.

Alongside a J-beta primer mix, a sample-barcoded 5' primer served in a second PCR lasting about 7 to 12 cycles. All samples gave at least 3 million CDR3-containing paired-end reads. MiXCR, applied by TCRdb to the 5' RACE reads, yields one record per CDR3 protein. The table lists about 1.6 million distinct CDR3 sequences, 30% to 40% of them singletons. This clonotype turned up a few times. Its specificity is unknown. The CDR3 is 14 amino acids. Germline CDR1 is GTSNPN and CDR2 is SVGIG (reference sequence). V dropped 3 bases and J dropped 0 bases, with 8 bases sitting between them. Russia was home to the donors, healthy Caucasian individuals aged 6 to 90.

The V gene is TRBV30, the J gene TRBJ1-4; weak D call: TRBD1 (6 bases). The source of this sequence is a woman aged 30 to 39 in good health. The sequenced material came from blood. For the CDR3, the DNA is TGTGCCTGGAGCCGGACAGCAACTAATGAAAAACTGTTTTTT. This translates into CAWSRTATNEKLFF.